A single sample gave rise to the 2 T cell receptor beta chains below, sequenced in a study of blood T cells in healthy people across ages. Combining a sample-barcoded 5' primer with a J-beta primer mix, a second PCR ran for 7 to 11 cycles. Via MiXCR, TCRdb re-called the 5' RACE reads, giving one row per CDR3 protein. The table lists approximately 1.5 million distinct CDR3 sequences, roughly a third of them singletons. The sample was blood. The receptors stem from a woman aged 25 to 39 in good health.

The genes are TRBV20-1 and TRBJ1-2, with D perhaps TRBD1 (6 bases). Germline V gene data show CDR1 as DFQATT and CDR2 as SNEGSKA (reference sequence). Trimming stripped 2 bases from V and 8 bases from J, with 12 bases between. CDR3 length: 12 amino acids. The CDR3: CSARSGAGGYTF. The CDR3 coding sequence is TGCAGTGCTAGATCAGGGGCGGGCGGCTACACCTTC.

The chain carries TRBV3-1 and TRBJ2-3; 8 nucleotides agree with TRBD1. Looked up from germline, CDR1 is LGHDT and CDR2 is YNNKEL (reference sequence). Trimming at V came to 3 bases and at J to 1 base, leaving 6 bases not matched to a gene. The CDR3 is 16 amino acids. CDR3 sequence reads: CASSHPQGAGTDTQYF. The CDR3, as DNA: TGTGCCAGCAGCCATCCCCAGGGGGCGGGCACAGATACGCAGTATTTT.